The clone carrying this T cell receptor (beta chain) was seen more than once but under ten times. The target antigen is unknown. The data are from a study of siplizumab effects on memory and regulatory T cells. The study assayed 90,000 to 100,000 TCR templates per sample. TCRdb's table, derived via immunoSEQ multiplex PCR, lists solely in-frame clones and lacks some. The table includes around 110,000 clones, approximately 94% detected once. Study-wide results and caveats: Confirmatory evidence of suppressive function in proliferating siplizumab-culture Tregs was not obtained. In roughly 80-96% of proliferating CD4+ or CD8+ clones, a naive or memory phenotype could not be assigned.

Germline-derived CDR1 and CDR2 are ENHRY and SYGVKD. The CDR3 loop spans 13 amino acids. Trimming took 10 bases from V and 0 from J, leaving 12 bases between them. The sequence was obtained from a human donor in good health. V usage is TRBV10-3 and J usage is TRBJ1-1; D call uncertain. The sample comprised non-Treg CD4+ T cells sorted from blood. Here the CDR3 DNA reads TGTGCCACTTCGGGGAGTTTGAACACTGAAGCTTTCTTT. Translating it yields CATSGSLNTEAFF.